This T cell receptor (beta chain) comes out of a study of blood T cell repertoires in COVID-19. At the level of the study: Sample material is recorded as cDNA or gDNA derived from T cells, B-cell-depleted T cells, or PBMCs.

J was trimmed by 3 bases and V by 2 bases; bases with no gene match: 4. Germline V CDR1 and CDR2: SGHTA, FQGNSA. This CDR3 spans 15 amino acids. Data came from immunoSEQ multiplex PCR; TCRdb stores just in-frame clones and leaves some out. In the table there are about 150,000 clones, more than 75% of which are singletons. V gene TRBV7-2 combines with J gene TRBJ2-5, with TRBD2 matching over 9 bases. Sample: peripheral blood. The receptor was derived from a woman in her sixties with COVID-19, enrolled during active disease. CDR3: CASSLRIAGEETQYF. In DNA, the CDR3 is TGTGCCAGCAGCTTACGAATAGCGGGAGAAGAGACCCAGTACTTC.